The clone carrying this TCR beta chain was seen a handful of times. The target antigen is unknown. Unique molecular identifiers were present in the TCR beta cDNA libraries. T cells numbering about 0.85 to 11 million gave rise to some 500,000 cDNA molecules. TCRdb re-called the PCR reads through MiXCR, storing one row per CDR3 protein. This sample has about 540,000 distinct CDR3 sequences; about a third occur once, and the top ten carry around 6.1%. The entry originates in a study of post-analysis software for immune sequencing data. CDR3 size: 13 residues. V was cut by 1 base and J by 7 bases, with 8 bases left in between. The germline CDR1 and CDR2 sequences are SEHNR and FQNEAQ (reference sequence). Study-wide findings and caveats: Compared with controls, patients showed significantly lower normalized Chao1 diversity. TRBV segments more frequent in patients than in controls numbered roughly five and included TRBV5-6, TRBV5-1 and TRBV20-1. Under the F measure, samples that were prepared in one batch clustered strongly together.

The sample taken for sequencing was blood. The receptor was derived from a girl aged 2-17 years with multiple sclerosis. The V and J genes are TRBV7-9 and TRBJ1-5; D uncertain. The chain's CDR3 is CASSLGHGQPQHF. The CDR3 DNA reads as TGTGCCAGCAGCTTAGGTCACGGGCAGCCCCAGCATTTT.